The T cell receptor beta chain described here comes from a study of high-grade serous ovarian cancer treatment subgroups. The tumor samples were collected prior to definitive surgery or chemotherapy. Assay: immunoSEQ multiplex PCR; the TCRdb copy retains only in-frame clones and omits some. This table has about 15,000 clones, roughly nine tenths appearing once. The CDR3 extends over 16 amino acids. Germline V gene lookup returns CDR1 SGHRS and CDR2 YFSETQ. V was cut by 0 bases and J by 7 bases, with 17 bases left in between. In its sample, this clone was seen a few times. The rearrangement joins TRBV5-1 to TRBJ1-5, with D perhaps TRBD1 (6 bases). The TCR originated in a human donor with high-grade serous ovarian cancer. The sample consisted of tumor tissue. The CDR3 bases are TGCGCCAGCAGCTTGGAGTGGCACAGGGTTGGCCAGCCCCAGCATTTT. The encoded protein is CASSLEWHRVGQPQHF.